The source of this TCR beta chain is a study of cytomegalovirus exposure and HLA in healthy donors listed by TCRdb under 2017. Context from the whole study: An earlier analysis of some 600 of the donors reported 250 to 350 Gb of sequence data and 117 million unique TCR beta sequences obtained from about 170 million T cells. Around 330 gigabases of sequencing data and roughly 81 million unique TCR sequences made up an early release that covered over 550 HLA-typed donors. Of the 300 to 450 genotyped donors, 81% were placed in the genetic ancestry cluster associated with self-reported Caucasian donors. The study aimed to test whether cataloging public T cell receptors could reveal signatures of past pathogen exposure. The T cell repertoires of around 670 subjects were profiled by immunosequencing and related to cytomegalovirus serostatus. Besides the first cohort of 500 to 700 subjects, a separate validation cohort made up of roughly 120 different subjects was used. The study combined high-throughput TCR immunosequencing, statistical association of individual TCRs with disease status, and machine learning to predict cytomegalovirus infection status. In a later analysis, previously published TCR beta repertoires from 600 to 850 donors were re-analyzed and high-resolution HLA genotyping was added so that TCR occurrence patterns could be studied. The later analysis used no new phenotypic data to find candidate immune exposures, relying instead on TCR beta sequences and their occurrence across donors. An earlier analysis of some 500 of the donors used high-throughput TCR beta sequencing to judge whether each TCR beta V gene segment behaved as functional or pseudogenic. Donor age, sex, ethnicity and CMV serostatus were compiled alongside the repertoire data. In a later genetic analysis, genome-wide SNP genotypes for about 65% of the roughly 700 donors were used, and that subset was treated as a discovery cohort. All discovery cohort repertoires had been generated on a single sequencing platform. HLA typing included class I and class II loci at four-digit resolution. Typing coverage varied by locus: roughly 629-630 donors for A, B, C, DRB1 and DQB1; roughly 500 for DQA1; more than 600 for DPA1; some 470 for DPB1. Roughly five DR-DQ haplotypes were handled as single units for association and clustering, since linkage in the cohort was strong. Among under 450 genotyped donors of the cohort, an average of approximately 240,000 unique TCR beta nucleotide sequences were sequenced per donor, about a sixth of them non-productive.

Overall study outcomes, separate from this receptor: A further reported finding was that TCR beta sequences accurately predicted the HLA-A and HLA-B alleles for most subjects in the first cohort. Linkage disequilibrium might explain the correlated functional status among segregating V segments, but an unknown experimental factor could not be excluded. An association between a missense DCLRE1C variant and V-gene and J-gene trimming of TCR beta chains was found in a later genetic analysis and replicated in an independent cohort. In this cohort, only TCR beta chains were sequenced, and detectable features were limited by the absence of alpha or paired-chain data. The only immune exposure information available for the cohort was CMV serostatus. A later analysis found that TCR association rates varied across HLA loci, with DRB1 alleles showing the most associated TCRs and HLA-C alleles the fewest. About 17 rarely observed V segments, including chromosome 9 orphons, were excluded from the earlier analysis of several hundred of the donors because counts were too low. Some IMGT-functional V segments, including TRBV6-2 and TRBV6-3, could not be distinguished by the 87-base-pair reads and were therefore excluded. Presence/absence analyses assumed roughly uniform sequencing depth across donors, an assumption that may not hold. According to the authors, the approach could potentially be generalized to other disease states and immunological phenotypes. The classifier was reported to diagnose cytomegalovirus status with high specificity and sensitivity in both the original and validation cohorts. Because HLA typing was unavailable for some donors at each locus, only the typed subset was used in association tests. A later analysis found that HLA-associated TCR beta chains were more clonally expanded and had lower generation probabilities than equally common non-associated chains. A later analysis associated about 16,000 TCR beta sequences with specific HLA alleles at a false discovery rate of 0.05. While some public TCRs were present in many individuals, most TCR sequences turned up only very rarely across donors. In a later analysis, several top co-occurrence clusters were reported to appear linked to parvovirus B19, influenza, CMV and Epstein-Barr virus. A later analysis found that most CMV-associated TCR beta chains appeared HLA-restricted, with HLA associations seemingly driven largely by CMV exposure. Broadly in line with IMGT annotations, most TCR beta V segments showed up in productive rearrangements about 87% or about 30% of the time in an earlier analysis of several hundred of the donors. A cluster of highly shared sequence variants was judged likely to represent a technical artifact of the sequencing pipeline. Three of the identified cytomegalovirus-associated TCR beta chains were confirmed in vitro to be specific for cytomegalovirus antigens. When HLA alleles, especially DR and DQ, strongly co-occurred, TCR associations were difficult to assign to individual alleles. In the study, around 150 TCR beta chains were listed as associated with cytomegalovirus. Compared with the approximately 700-donor mean, donors in an Asian-associated ancestry cluster had fewer N-insertions in productive TCRs, according to a later genetic analysis.

The cohort was made up of 650 to 700 healthy bone marrow donors. Cohort members were all nominally healthy when sampled, although unrecorded immune exposures were likely present. The donor tested CMV seropositive, placing the donor among the 289 seropositive members of the cohort. A peripheral blood sample was provided by each donor, and peripheral blood mononuclear cells were used for TCR beta sequencing. Genomic DNA extraction from the blood cell samples was performed with the Qiagen DNeasy Blood Extraction Kit. Libraries came from the immunoSEQ multiplex PCR assay. The multiplex PCR relied on a mix of 60 forward primers for TCR Vbeta segments and 13 reverse primers for TCR Jbeta segments. A multiplex PCR assay on genomic DNA amplified the CDR3 region of rearranged TCR beta genes. The amplified TCR beta libraries were sequenced on the Illumina HiSeq System as 87-base-pair reads. On the study's bioinformatics: Across the 670 or so repertoires, a later analysis counted approximately 75 million unique TCR beta chains, about 10 million of which were shared by at least two donors. A nearest-neighbor algorithm error-corrected the raw reads and collapsed the reads into unique sequences, merging closely related sequences to remove PCR and sequencing errors. Alignment of CDR3 sequences to IMGT reference sequences was used to assign V, D and J gene segments. For a sequence to be retained, a match of at least six nucleotides to both a V gene segment and a J gene segment was required. A rearrangement was called productive if the CDR3 had no stop codons and remained in frame with V and J, and every other rearrangement was called non-productive. CDR3 was defined according to IMGT convention as the region running from the second conserved V-encoded cysteine to the conserved J-encoded phenylalanine. The earlier analysis of 450 to 750 of the donors excluded any sequence lacking an unambiguous match to a single V gene segment. An earlier analysis of several hundred of the donors called V segments functional above 56.7% productive rearrangements and segregating when the between-donor standard deviation exceeded 5%. A statistical classification framework was developed to diagnose cytomegalovirus status using the catalog of TCR beta chain sequences. In a later analysis, TCR nucleotide sequences were compared against IMGT/GENE-DB human TR gene sequences so that V and J genes could be assigned. The TCRdist pipeline was used in a later analysis to assign CDR3 sequences and most-parsimonious VDJ recombination scenarios. In a later analysis, each TCR beta chain was defined by its CDR3 amino acid sequence together with its V-gene family, and reads without a unique V-gene family were excluded. A later analysis removed several hundred highly shared, low-generation-probability nucleotide sequences to deal with suspected cross-contamination and a sequencing artifact. In a later analysis, a clonal expansion index was calculated for each public chain from normalized within-repertoire ranks of inferred template counts. In a later analysis, generation probabilities were computed using a VDJ recombination model fitted to out-of-frame rearrangements, and the results were checked against IGoR. Hypergeometric tests were used in a later analysis to score TCR-TCR, TCR-HLA and TCR-CMV co-occurrence, with a repertoire-size bias correction applied to the TCR pairs. False discovery rates were estimated in a later analysis by permuting HLA or CMV assignments 20 times. In a later analysis, co-occurring TCRs were grouped with DBSCAN, and TCRdist sequence similarity was added when clustering was performed within HLA-allele-positive subsets. Co-occurrence clustering excluded repertoires with fewer than 30,000 or more than 120,000 public chains, plus five with anomalous nucleotide sharing. This is the immuneACCESS table as TCRdb keeps it, with only in-frame sequences that have V and J called. A part of the clones is gone; compared with another copy, unresolved V genes explain less than half, and the rest is unexplained. The V and J calls and the clone size are those of that table, but D and trimming were determined from the DNA. The sample contains about 160,000 clones, 80% of them found a single time. About 6.3% of the sample rests with the top ten.

About this clone: Its antigen is not yet known. Per-nucleotide qualities are absent, and no much larger clonotype sits a single base away.

CDR1 and CDR2 were assigned from the germline V gene (reference sequence) as LNHDA and SQIVND. Trimming accounts for 6 bases at V and 3 bases at J, while the number of junction bases matched to no gene is 7. The CDR3 spans 15 residues, from the cysteine through the phenylalanine. The only DNA kept is the CDR3, 45 bases in frame from the first base. The sequence was collected from a male donor in good health and CMV-seropositive. Recombination joined TRBV19 with TRBJ1-4; TRBD1 lines up with 7 middle nucleotides. Input material: PBMCs. The CDR3 loop reads CASRIGQVPNEKLFF. The DNA is as follows: TGTGCCAGTAGGATCGGACAGGTACCTAATGAAAAACTGTTTTTT.